Each of the 30 T cell receptor beta chains below was sequenced from the same sample in a study of post-analysis software for immune sequencing data. General study results and limits: Roughly 5 TRBV segments, TRBV5-6, TRBV5-1 and TRBV20-1 among them, were found more frequent in patients than controls.

These TCRs' antigens remain unknown. Included in the TCR beta cDNA libraries were unique molecular identifiers. Via MiXCR, TCRdb re-called the PCR reads, giving one row per CDR3 protein. The sample lists 150,000 to 200,000 distinct CDR3 sequences; about 30% were seen once. Specimen: blood. Receptors were obtained from a girl between 5 and 17 years old with multiple sclerosis.

A few counts support this clonotype. The chain joins TRBV12-3 or TRBV12-4 to TRBJ1-2; 11 positions match TRBD1. The V and J ends lost 3 bases and 6 bases, in that order; junction bases with no gene match: 6. The CDR3 loop spans 15 amino acids. CDR3 nucleotide sequence: TGTGCCAGCAGTTTCGGACCGGGACAGGGGGATGGCTACACCTTC. This codes for CASSFGPGQGDGYTF.

Points on this clonotype: This may be a read error, as it is one base from a much larger clone. V and J are TRBV4-1 and TRBJ1-2, with D perhaps matching TRBD1 (5 bases). The CDR3 has 13 residues. The V end lost 1 base, the J end lost 6 bases, and 9 bases lay between the germline ends. CDR1 and CDR2 from the germline V gene are MGHRA and YSYEKL. CDR3 region: CASSQGGADGYTF. The CDR3 DNA sequence: TGCGCCAGCAGCCAAGGAGGGGCGGATGGCTACACCTTC.

J is TRBJ2-5 and V is TRBV7-9; weak D call: TRBD2 (5 bases). In germline, CDR1 is SEHNR, CDR2 FQNEAQ (reference sequence). V was clipped by 4 bases and J by 2 bases, with 26 bases between them. CDR3 size: 19 residues. The CDR3 DNA sequence: TGTGCCAGCAGCTCCTGGGAAGCGAGGGTTGGGTCGGGACAAGAGACCCAGTACTTC. Translated, it gives CASSSWEARVGSGQETQYF.

On this clonotype itself: This may be a read error, as it is one base from a much larger clone. This rearrangement joins TRBV3-1 to TRBJ2-5; perhaps TRBD2 as D (7 bases). The closer fit of TRBJ2-7 to the DNA end suggests the J call may be wrong. The CDR3 is 16 amino acids. Germline values: CDR1 LGHDT, CDR2 YNNKEL (reference sequence). The CDR3 DNA reads as TGTGCCAGCAGCCATGATGGGGGGGGCGTAACCTACGAGCAGTACTTC. Translating it yields CASSHDGGGVTYEQYF.

This clonotype came up many times. The rearrangement uses TRBV24-1 and TRBJ2-1, with no clear D. Trimming cost V 2 bases and J 7 bases, with 5 bases left between them. CDR3 length: 12 residues. Germline CDR1 is KGHDR and CDR2 is SFDVKD. This CDR3 is CATSDYKNEQFF. The CDR3 DNA reads TGTGCCACCAGTGATTACAAGAATGAGCAGTTCTTC.

This clonotype was observed at least ten times. This sequence joins TRBV4-1 and TRBJ1-5; D possibly corresponds to TRBD1 (5 bases). This CDR3 is 19 amino acids long. Germline V CDR1 and CDR2: MGHRA, YSYEKL. The germline V and J ends were trimmed by 4 bases and 1 base, with 23 bases remaining between them. This chain's CDR3 is CASSLAENGAGGSNQPQHF. CDR3 DNA sequence: TGCGCCAGCAGCCTAGCCGAGAATGGGGCCGGGGGGAGCAATCAGCCCCAGCATTTT.

This clonotype has ten or more counts. V gene TRBV6-6 combines with J gene TRBJ2-7; unclear D gene. CDR1 and CDR2 (germline): MNHNY, SVGAGI (reference sequence). This CDR3 spans 12 amino acids. The V end was cut by 7 bases, the J end by 6 bases, with 13 bases between. The CDR3 DNA reads as TGTGCCAGCACCGGTAACGGCCTCGAGCAGTACTTC. Encoded protein: CASTGNGLEQYF.

To note about this clonotype: This sequence may be a read error, since a much larger clone differs from it by one base. The V gene is TRBV7-8, the J gene TRBJ2-1, with 8 bases fitting TRBD2. With V trimmed by 5 bases and J by 13 bases, 10 bases remained unmatched. This CDR3 has 13 amino acids. Germline CDR1 SGHVS, CDR2 FQNEAQ. The CDR3 is CASSPGLEETQFF. The CDR3 DNA sequence: TGTGCCAGCAGCCCGGGACTAGAGGAGACCCAGTTCTTC.

V is TRBV7-7 and J is TRBJ2-2; the D is unclear. CDR1 and CDR2 (germline): SSHAT, FNYEAQ (reference sequence). V was cut by 1 base and J by 1 base, with 1 base left in between. This CDR3 is 13 amino acids long. The CDR3 protein is CASSLGNTGELFF. CDR3 sequence (DNA): TGTGCCAGCAGCTTAGGGAACACCGGGGAGCTGTTTTTT.

This clonotype was counted only a few times. This chain connects TRBV4-2 to TRBJ2-7; D remains unclear. Trimming stripped 0 bases from V and 2 bases from J, with 17 bases between. Germline V gene sequence: CDR1 LGHNA, CDR2 YNFKEQ. The CDR3 is 17 amino acids. CDR3 sequence reads: CASSQEGLGPTPYEQYF. The CDR3 DNA is TGTGCCAGCAGCCAAGAGGGGTTAGGACCAACCCCCTACGAGCAGTACTTC.

The table lists this clonotype with many counts. V gene TRBV28 combines with J gene TRBJ2-5; a weak D match, TRBD2 (5 bases). V lost 5 bases and J 5 bases, leaving 12 bases between the germline ends. Germline assignment: CDR1 MDHEN and CDR2 SYDVKM. The CDR3 extends over 13 amino acids. The CDR3 spells CASSIPGSETQYF. The CDR3 coding sequence is TGTGCCAGCAGTATTCCGGGGTCGGAGACCCAGTACTTC.

This clonotype was counted once. The gene calls are TRBV20-1 and TRBJ2-4; 8 nucleotides agree with TRBD1. The J call may be faulty, since TRBJ2-7 better matches the DNA end. The CDR3 runs 13 residues. Per germline, CDR1 DFQATT and CDR2 SNEGSKA (reference sequence). CDR3 nucleotide sequence: TGCAGTGCTAGGTTGGACAGGGTTAACGAGCAGTACTTC. It yields the protein CSARLDRVNEQYF.

V gene TRBV5-5 combines with J gene TRBJ2-4; tentative D call: TRBD2 (6 bases). The J call is in doubt because the DNA end fits TRBJ2-5 better. This CDR3 spans 14 amino acids. The germline V gene has CDR1 SGHKS and CDR2 YYEKEE (reference sequence). DNA of the CDR3: TGTGCCAGCAGCTTGACAGGAGCGGGAGAGACCCAGTACTTC. Residues: CASSLTGAGETQYF.

This clonotype was recorded many times. The chain recombines TRBV9 with TRBJ1-2; possible D gene TRBD1, 5 bases. The CDR3 length is 16 residues. Germline lookup yields CDR1 SGDLS and CDR2 YYNGEE. Between the trimmed V and J ends, which lost 4 bases and 3 bases, there was a span of 19 bases. CDR3 sequence reads: CASSHFGDPQDYGYTF. DNA for the CDR3: TGTGCCAGCAGCCATTTCGGGGACCCCCAAGACTATGGCTACACCTTC.

This clonotype was counted at least ten times. This sequence joins TRBV7-9 and TRBJ2-7, with 12 bases matching TRBD2. The CDR3 has 15 amino acids. Trimming at V came to 4 bases and at J to 5 bases, leaving 6 bases not matched to a gene. The germline CDR1 and CDR2 sequences are SEHNR and FQNEAQ (reference sequence). The CDR3 region is CASSSLAGGNHEQYF. CDR3 nucleotide sequence: TGTGCCAGCAGCTCCCTAGCGGGAGGGAACCACGAGCAGTACTTC. The full variable domain, rest sourced from reference TRBV7-9 and TRBJ2-7, is DTGVSQNPRHKITKRGQNVTFRCDPISEHNRLYWYRQTLGQGPEFLTYFQNEAQLEKSRLLSDRFSAERPKGSFSTLEIQRTEQGDSAMYLCASSSLAGGNHEQYFGPGTRLTVT.

This clonotype occurred a few times. The chain links TRBV19 to TRBJ2-1; the D gene is possibly TRBD2 (5 bases). V was cut by 3 bases and J by 0 bases, with 9 bases left in between. This CDR3 is 15 amino acids long. Germline CDR1 reads LNHDA; CDR2 reads SQIVND (reference sequence). The CDR3 region has the DNA TGTGCCAGTAGTATTGGGGAGAGCTCCTACAATGAGCAGTTCTTC. Its translation is CASSIGESSYNEQFF. The variable domain in full, with the rest retrieved from reference TRBV19 and TRBJ2-1, is DGGITQSPKYLFRKEGQNVTLSCEQNLNHDAMYWYRQDPGQGLRLIYYSQIVNDFQKGDIAEGYSVSREKKESFPLTVTSAQKNPTAFYLCASSIGESSYNEQFFGPGTRLTVL.

This clonotype was observed a handful of times. The chain carries TRBV11-2 and TRBJ2-7, with D perhaps matching TRBD1 (5 bases). Trimming took off 0 bases at V and 0 bases at J, with 9 bases between the two ends. CDR1 is SGHAT, CDR2 FQNNGV, per germline. CDR3 length equals 15 residues. The CDR3 DNA reads as TGTGCCAGCAGCTTAGAGTCAGGGATCTCCTACGAGCAGTACTTC. Encoded protein: CASSLESGISYEQYF. The full variable domain, rest sourced from reference TRBV11-2 and TRBJ2-7, is EAGVAQSPRYKIIEKRQSVAFWCNPISGHATLYWYQQILGQGPKLLIQFQNNGVVDDSQLPKDRFSAERLKGVDSTLKIQPAKLEDSAVYLCASSLESGISYEQYFGPGTRLTVT.

The CDR3 loop is CASSFYRVGYGYTF. CDR3 DNA sequence: TGTGCCAGCAGCTTTTACAGGGTCGGCTATGGCTACACCTTC. The chain has TRBV7-2 and TRBJ1-2; TRBD1 is a possible D gene (6 bases). V lost 3 bases to trimming and J lost 4 bases, with 12 bases between them. Germline CDR1 and CDR2: SGHTA and FQGNSA. This CDR3 is 14 amino acids long.

The chain recombines TRBV28 with TRBJ1-1; 7 bases map to TRBD1. This CDR3 is 14 amino acids long. From germline, CDR1 is MDHEN and CDR2 SYDVKM. With 5 bases clipped from V and 5 bases from J, the junction kept 8 bases outside the gene matches. CDR3 residues: CASSQRQGRTEAFF. The CDR3 coding sequence is TGTGCCAGCAGTCAAAGACAGGGCAGGACTGAAGCTTTCTTT.

This clonotype appeared a few times. The rearrangement joins TRBV20-1 to TRBJ2-7; 10 bases fit TRBD2. The CDR3 covers 15 residues. In germline, CDR1 is DFQATT, CDR2 SNEGSKA (reference sequence). Trimming at V came to 6 bases and at J to 5 bases, leaving 13 bases not matched to a gene. The CDR3 DNA is TGCAGTGCCCCATTCTGGCTAGCGGGAGAGGACGAGCAGTACTTC. This codes for CSAPFWLAGEDEQYF.

This rearrangement joins TRBV6-5 to TRBJ2-7; D not resolved. CDR3 length: 15 residues. V lost 2 bases and J 1 base, leaving 12 bases between the germline ends. CDR1 and CDR2 (germline): MNHEY, SVGAGI. CDR3 sequence reads: CASSYTRTPSYEQYF. As DNA, the CDR3 is TGTGCCAGCAGTTACACCCGGACGCCGTCCTACGAGCAGTACTTC.

This chain joins TRBV7-2 and TRBJ1-5; a possible D gene is TRBD1 (5 bases). V was cut by 5 bases and J by 7 bases, with 9 bases left in between. Germline V gives CDR1 SGHTA, CDR2 FQGNSA. The CDR3 is made up of 12 amino acids. CDR3: CASSDTGQPQHF. The CDR3, as DNA: TGTGCCAGCAGCGACACAGGCCAGCCCCAGCATTTT.

At least ten counts were recorded for this clonotype. This chain links TRBV5-1 with TRBJ2-1, with D possibly being TRBD2 (6 bases). Looked up from germline, CDR1 is SGHRS and CDR2 is YFSETQ. The CDR3 is made up of 15 amino acids. Trimming stripped 4 bases from V and 4 bases from J, with 15 bases between. CDR3 region: CASSGPGGDYNEQFF. The CDR3 bases are TGCGCCAGCAGCGGGCCCGGGGGAGATTACAATGAGCAGTTCTTC.

The rearrangement uses TRBV20-1 and TRBJ2-1; the D gene is possibly TRBD1 (5 bases). The germline gives CDR1 DFQATT, CDR2 SNEGSKA (reference sequence). The V and J ends lost 0 bases and 13 bases respectively, with 22 bases between them. The CDR3 has 15 amino acids. The CDR3 here is CSARDGLTGEETQFF. CDR3 nucleotide sequence: TGCAGTGCTAGAGATGGCCTAACAGGAGAAGAGACCCAGTTCTTC.

This chain joins TRBV3-1 and TRBJ2-7; 9 bases align to TRBD1. V lost 0 bases and J lost 4; bases outside the gene matches: 4. Germline V gene data show CDR1 as LGHDT and CDR2 as YNNKEL (reference sequence). CDR3 length: 15 amino acids. CDR3 sequence: CASSQEGQGNYEQYF. CDR3 nucleotide sequence: TGTGCCAGCAGCCAAGAGGGACAGGGTAATTACGAGCAGTACTTC.

The chain carries TRBV20-1 and TRBJ2-5; D is unresolved. Germline values: CDR1 DFQATT, CDR2 SNEGSKA (reference sequence). The CDR3 loop spans 15 amino acids. V was trimmed by 1 base and J by 5 bases, leaving 17 bases between them. For the CDR3, the DNA is TGCAGTGCTAGAGGGCGGAACCGGCATAGGGAGACCCAGTACTTC. Translated: CSARGRNRHRETQYF.

This chain joins TRBV12-3 or TRBV12-4 and TRBJ2-3; unclear D gene. The CDR3 loop spans 11 amino acids. The ends were cut back, 6 bases at V and 6 bases at J, with 7 bases in the middle. The CDR3 is CASSFMDTQYF. The CDR3 DNA reads as TGTGCCAGCAGCTTTATGGATACGCAGTATTTT.

CDR3 in DNA: TGTGCCATCAGTGAGTCTGTAGATACGCAGTATTTT. This sequence encodes CAISESVDTQYF. The genes are TRBV10-3 and TRBJ2-3; D is undetermined. V was cut by 0 bases and J by 5 bases, with 3 bases left in between. Germline V CDR1 and CDR2: ENHRY, SYGVKD. This CDR3 is built from 12 residues.

Comments on this clonotype: Just one base apart from a much larger clone, this may be a read error. The chain couples TRBV7-9 to TRBJ2-7; D unresolved. This CDR3 comprises 14 residues. Germline CDR1 reads SEHNR; CDR2 reads FQNEAQ (reference sequence). V lost 5 bases and J lost 7, with 18 bases in between. The CDR3 loop is CASSPREPPNEQYF. The CDR3 DNA reads TGTGCCAGCAGCCCACGCGAGCCCCCCAATGAGCAGTACTTC.

This clonotype occurred a few times. The V call is TRBV6-1, the J call TRBJ1-5; weak D call: TRBD1 (6 bases). V lost 6 bases, J lost 0 bases, and 9 bases lay in between. This CDR3 comprises 14 residues. In germline, CDR1 is MNHNS, CDR2 SASEGT. The CDR3 region is CASSGRGSNQPQHF. The CDR3, as DNA: TGTGCCAGCAGCGGCAGGGGTAGCAATCAGCCCCAGCATTTT.